This T cell receptor (beta chain) was observed in a study of OX40 agonist ivuxolimab in advanced cancers. This CDR3 spans 13 amino acids. The germline V gene encodes CDR1 LNHDA and CDR2 SQIVND (reference sequence). Trimming took 1 base from V and 2 from J, leaving 6 bases between them. Repertoires were generated with immunoSEQ multiplex PCR, while TCRdb's copy carries only in-frame clones and drops some. The sample lists 50,000 to 60,000 clones, 91% occurring once. This specimen consisted of CD4+ or CD8+ T cells sorted from blood, obtained in a trial of the OX40 agonist ivuxolimab. The chain recombines TRBV19 with TRBJ2-7; D remains ambiguous. The source is an adult with an advanced solid tumor such as melanoma, head and neck, liver or kidney cancer. As DNA, the CDR3 is TGTGCCAGTAGTATAGCTGAGACCTACGAGCAGTACTTC. Translated: CASSIAETYEQYF.